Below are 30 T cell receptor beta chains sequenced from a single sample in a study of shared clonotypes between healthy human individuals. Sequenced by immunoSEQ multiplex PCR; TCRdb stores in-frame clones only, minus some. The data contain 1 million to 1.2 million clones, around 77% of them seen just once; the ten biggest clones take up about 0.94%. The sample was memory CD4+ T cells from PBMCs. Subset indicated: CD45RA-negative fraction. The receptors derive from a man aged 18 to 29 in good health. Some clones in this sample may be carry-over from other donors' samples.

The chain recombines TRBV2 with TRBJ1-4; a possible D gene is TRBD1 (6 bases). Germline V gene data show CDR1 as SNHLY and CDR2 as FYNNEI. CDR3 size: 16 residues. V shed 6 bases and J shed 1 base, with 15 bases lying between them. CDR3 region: CASRATGWGTNEKLFF. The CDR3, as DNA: TGTGCCAGCAGAGCTACAGGGTGGGGAACTAATGAAAAACTGTTTTTT.

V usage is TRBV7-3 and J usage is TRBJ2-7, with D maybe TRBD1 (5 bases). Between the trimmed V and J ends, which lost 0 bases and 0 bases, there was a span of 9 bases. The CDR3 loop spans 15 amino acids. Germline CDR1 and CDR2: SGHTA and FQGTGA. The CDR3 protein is CASSLTGADSYEQYF. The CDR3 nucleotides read TGTGCCAGCAGCTTAACAGGGGCCGACTCCTACGAGCAGTACTTC.

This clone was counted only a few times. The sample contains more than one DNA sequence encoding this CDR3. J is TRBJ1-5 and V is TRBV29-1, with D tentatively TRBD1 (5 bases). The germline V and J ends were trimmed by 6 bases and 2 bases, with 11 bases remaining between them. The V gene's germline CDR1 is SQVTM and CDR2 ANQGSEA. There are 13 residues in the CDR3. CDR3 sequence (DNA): TGCAGCGTCAGACAGTCGGGCAATCAGCCCCAGCATTTT. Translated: CSVRQSGNQPQHF.

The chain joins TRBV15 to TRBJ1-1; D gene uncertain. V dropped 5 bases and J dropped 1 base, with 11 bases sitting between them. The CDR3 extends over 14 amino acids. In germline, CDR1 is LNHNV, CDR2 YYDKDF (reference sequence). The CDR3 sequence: CATSEGVRNTEAFF. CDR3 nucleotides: TGTGCCACCAGCGAGGGTGTTAGGAACACTGAAGCTTTCTTT.

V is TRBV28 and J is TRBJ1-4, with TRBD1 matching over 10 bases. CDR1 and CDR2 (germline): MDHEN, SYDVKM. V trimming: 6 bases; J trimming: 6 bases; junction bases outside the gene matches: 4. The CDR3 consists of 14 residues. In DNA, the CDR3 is TGTGCCAGCAGATCCGGGACAGGGGATGAAAAACTGTTTTTT. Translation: CASRSGTGDEKLFF.

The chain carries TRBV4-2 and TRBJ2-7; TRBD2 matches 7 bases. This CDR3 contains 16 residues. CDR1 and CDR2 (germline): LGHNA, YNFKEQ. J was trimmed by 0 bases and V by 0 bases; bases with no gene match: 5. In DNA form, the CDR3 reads TGTGCCAGCAGCCAAGAAGCGGGACTCAGCTCCTACGAGCAGTACTTC. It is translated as CASSQEAGLSSYEQYF.

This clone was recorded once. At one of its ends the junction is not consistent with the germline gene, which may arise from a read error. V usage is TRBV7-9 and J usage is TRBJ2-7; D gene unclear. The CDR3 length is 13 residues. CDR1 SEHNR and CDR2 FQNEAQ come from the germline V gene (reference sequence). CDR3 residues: CAGRFNTASEQYF. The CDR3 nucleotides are TGTGCCGGCAGATTTAACACAGCTAGCGAGCAGTACTTC.

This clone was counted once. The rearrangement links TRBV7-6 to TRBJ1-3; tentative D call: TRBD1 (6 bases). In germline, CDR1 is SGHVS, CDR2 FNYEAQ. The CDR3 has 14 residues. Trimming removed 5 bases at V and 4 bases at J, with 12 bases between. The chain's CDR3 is CASSNDGQGNTIYF. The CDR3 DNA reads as TGTGCCAGCAGCAACGATGGACAGGGAAACACCATATATTTT.

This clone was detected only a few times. CDR3 in amino acids: CASSQAAGTYGYTF. CDR3 in DNA: TGTGCCAGCAGCCAAGCAGCAGGGACTTATGGCTACACCTTC. V usage is TRBV4-2 and J usage is TRBJ1-2, with TRBD1 as a possible D gene (5 bases). This CDR3 has 14 amino acids. Germline lookup yields CDR1 LGHNA and CDR2 YNFKEQ. Trimming removed 1 base at V and 5 bases at J, with 11 bases between.

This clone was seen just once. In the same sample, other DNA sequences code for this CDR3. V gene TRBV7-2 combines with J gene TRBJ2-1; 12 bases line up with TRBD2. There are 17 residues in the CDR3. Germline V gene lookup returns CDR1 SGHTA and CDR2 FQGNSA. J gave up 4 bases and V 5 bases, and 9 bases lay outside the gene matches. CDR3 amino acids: CASSRGLAGGRYNEQFF. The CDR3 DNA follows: TGTGCCAGCAGCCGAGGGCTAGCGGGAGGGAGATACAATGAGCAGTTCTTC.

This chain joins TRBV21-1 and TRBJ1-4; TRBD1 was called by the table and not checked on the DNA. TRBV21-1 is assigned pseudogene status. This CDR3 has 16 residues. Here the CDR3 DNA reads TGTGCCAGCAGGACAGAGGGGGGACAGGGAGGAGAAAAACTGTTTTTT. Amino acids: CASRTEGGQGGEKLFF.

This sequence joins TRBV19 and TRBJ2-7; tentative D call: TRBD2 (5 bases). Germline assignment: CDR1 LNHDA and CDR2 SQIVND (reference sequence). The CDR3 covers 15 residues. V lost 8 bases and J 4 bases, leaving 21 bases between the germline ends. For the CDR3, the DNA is TGTGCCAGTGCTACGGGAATCGGGGTTGCGTACGAGCAGTACTTC. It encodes CASATGIGVAYEQYF.

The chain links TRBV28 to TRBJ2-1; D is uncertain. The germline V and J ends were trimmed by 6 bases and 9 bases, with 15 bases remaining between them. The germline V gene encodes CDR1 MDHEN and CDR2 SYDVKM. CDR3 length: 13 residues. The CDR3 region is CASSPPRVSEQFF. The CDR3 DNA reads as TGTGCCAGCAGCCCCCCCCGGGTCTCTGAGCAGTTCTTC.

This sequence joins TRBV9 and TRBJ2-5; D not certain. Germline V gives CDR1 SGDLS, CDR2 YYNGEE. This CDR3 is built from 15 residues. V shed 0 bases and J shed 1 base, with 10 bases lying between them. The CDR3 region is CASSVASQAQETQYF. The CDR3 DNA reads TGTGCCAGCAGCGTAGCTAGTCAGGCCCAAGAGACCCAGTACTTC.

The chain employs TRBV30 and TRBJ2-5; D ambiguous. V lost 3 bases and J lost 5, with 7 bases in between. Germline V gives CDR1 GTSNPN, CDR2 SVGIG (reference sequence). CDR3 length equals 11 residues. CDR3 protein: CAWSERETQYF. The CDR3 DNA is TGTGCCTGGAGCGAAAGGGAGACCCAGTACTTC.

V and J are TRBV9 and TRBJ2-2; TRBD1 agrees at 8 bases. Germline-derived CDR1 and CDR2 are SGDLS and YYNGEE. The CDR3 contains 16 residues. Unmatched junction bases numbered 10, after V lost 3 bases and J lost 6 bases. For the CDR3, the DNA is TGTGCCAGCAGCGCAGGGGGCCAGGAGCTCCCCGGGGAGCTGTTTTTT. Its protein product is CASSAGGQELPGELFF.

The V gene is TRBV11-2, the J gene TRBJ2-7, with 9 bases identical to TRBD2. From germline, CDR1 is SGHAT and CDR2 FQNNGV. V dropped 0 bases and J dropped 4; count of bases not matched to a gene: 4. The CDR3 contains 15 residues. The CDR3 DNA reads TGTGCCAGCAGCTTAGAACTAGCGGGCTTGTACGAGCAGTACTTC. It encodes CASSLELAGLYEQYF.

CDR3 in DNA: TGTGCCAGCTCACCTGGGACTCCGGGGAAACTGTTTTTT. Translation gives CASSPGTPGKLFF. The V gene is TRBV18, the J gene TRBJ1-4, with D perhaps matching TRBD1 (5 bases). The CDR3 loop spans 13 amino acids. V lost 3 bases to trimming and J lost 11 bases, with 13 bases between them. CDR1 and CDR2 from the germline V gene are KGHSH and LQKENI.

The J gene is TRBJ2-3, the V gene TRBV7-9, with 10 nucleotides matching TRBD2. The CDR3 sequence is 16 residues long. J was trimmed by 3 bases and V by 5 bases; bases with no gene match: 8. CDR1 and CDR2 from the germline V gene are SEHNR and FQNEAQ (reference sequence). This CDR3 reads CASSRLAGAGTDTQYF. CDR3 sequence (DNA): TGTGCCAGCAGCCGGCTAGCGGGAGCGGGGACAGATACGCAGTATTTT.

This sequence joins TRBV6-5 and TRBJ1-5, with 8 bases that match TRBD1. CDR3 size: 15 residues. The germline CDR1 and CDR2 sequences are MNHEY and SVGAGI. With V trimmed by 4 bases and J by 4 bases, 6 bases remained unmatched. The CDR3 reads CASSSGGQVNQPQHF. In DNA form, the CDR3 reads TGTGCCAGCAGTTCGGGGGGACAGGTAAATCAGCCCCAGCATTTT.

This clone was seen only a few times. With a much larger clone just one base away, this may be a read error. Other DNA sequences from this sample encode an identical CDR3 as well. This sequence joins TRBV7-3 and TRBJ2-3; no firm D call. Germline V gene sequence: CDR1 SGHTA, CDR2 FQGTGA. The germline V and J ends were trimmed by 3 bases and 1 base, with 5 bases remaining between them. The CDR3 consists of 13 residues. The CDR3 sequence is CASSLEGTDTQYF. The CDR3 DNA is TGTGCCAGCAGCTTGGAAGGCACAGATACGCAGTATTTT.

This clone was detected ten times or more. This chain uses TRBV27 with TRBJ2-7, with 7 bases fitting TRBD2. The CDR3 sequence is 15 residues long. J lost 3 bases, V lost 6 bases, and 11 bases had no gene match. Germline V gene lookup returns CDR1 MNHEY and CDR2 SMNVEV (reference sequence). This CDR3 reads CASSPRPGRDYEQYF. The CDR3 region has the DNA TGTGCCAGCAGCCCGCGCCCAGGGAGGGACTACGAGCAGTACTTC.

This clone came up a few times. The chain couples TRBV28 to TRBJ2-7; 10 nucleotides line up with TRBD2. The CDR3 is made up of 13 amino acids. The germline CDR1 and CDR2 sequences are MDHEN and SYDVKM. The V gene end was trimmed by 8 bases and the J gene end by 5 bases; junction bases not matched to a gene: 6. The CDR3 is CASLASGSNEQYF. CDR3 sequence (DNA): TGTGCCAGCCTGGCTAGCGGGAGTAACGAGCAGTACTTC. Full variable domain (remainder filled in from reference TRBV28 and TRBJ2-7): DVKVTQSSRYLVKRTGEKVFLECVQDMDHENMFWYRQDPGLGLRLIYFSYDVKMKEKGDIPEGYSVSREKKERFSLILESASTNQTSMYLCASLASGSNEQYFGPGTRLTVT.

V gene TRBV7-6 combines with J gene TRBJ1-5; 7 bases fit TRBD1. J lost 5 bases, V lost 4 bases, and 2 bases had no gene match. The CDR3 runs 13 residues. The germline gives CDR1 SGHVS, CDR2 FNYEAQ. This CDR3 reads CASSWDRDQPQHF. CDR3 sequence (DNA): TGTGCCAGCAGCTGGGACAGAGATCAGCCCCAGCATTTT. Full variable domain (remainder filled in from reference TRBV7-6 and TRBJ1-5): GAGVSQSPRYKVTKRGQDVALRCDPISGHVSLYWYRQALGQGPEFLTYFNYEAQQDKSGLPNDRFSAERPEGSISTLTIQRTEQRDSAMYRCASSWDRDQPQHFGDGTRLSIL.

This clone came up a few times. The DNA for the CDR3 is TGTGCCAGCAGTCCCCGCGGACAGATCTCCTACGAGCAGTACTTC. It codes for CASSPRGQISYEQYF. The chain is built from TRBV28 and TRBJ2-7; D might be TRBD1 (6 bases). Looked up from germline, CDR1 is MDHEN and CDR2 is SYDVKM. The CDR3 runs 15 residues. V shed 5 bases and J shed 0 bases, with 14 bases lying between them.

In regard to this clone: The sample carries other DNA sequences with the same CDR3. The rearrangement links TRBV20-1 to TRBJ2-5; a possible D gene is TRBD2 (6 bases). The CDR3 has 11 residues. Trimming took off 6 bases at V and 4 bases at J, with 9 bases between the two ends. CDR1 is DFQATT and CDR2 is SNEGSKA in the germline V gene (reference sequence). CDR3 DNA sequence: TGCAGTGCCGTGGGGGGAGAGACCCAGTACTTC. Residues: CSAVGGETQYF.

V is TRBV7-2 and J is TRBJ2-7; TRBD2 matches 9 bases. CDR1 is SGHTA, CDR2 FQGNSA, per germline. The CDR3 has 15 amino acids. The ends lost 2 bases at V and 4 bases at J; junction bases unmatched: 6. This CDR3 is CASSLSSGRQYEQYF. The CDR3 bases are TGTGCCAGCAGCTTATCGAGCGGGAGGCAATACGAGCAGTACTTC.

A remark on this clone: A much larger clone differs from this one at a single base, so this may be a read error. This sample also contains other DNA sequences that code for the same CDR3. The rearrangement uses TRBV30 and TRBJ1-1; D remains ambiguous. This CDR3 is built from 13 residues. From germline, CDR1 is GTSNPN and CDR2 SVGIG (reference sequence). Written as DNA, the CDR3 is TGTGCATGGAGTGAGATAGCGGAGACTGAAGCTTTCTTT. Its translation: CAWSEIAETEAFF.

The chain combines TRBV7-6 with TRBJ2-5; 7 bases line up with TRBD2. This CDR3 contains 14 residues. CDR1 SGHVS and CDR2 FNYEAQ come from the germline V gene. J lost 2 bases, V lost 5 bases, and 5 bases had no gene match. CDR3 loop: CASSGPGGQETQYF. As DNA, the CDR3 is TGTGCCAGCAGCGGTCCGGGAGGACAAGAGACCCAGTACTTC.

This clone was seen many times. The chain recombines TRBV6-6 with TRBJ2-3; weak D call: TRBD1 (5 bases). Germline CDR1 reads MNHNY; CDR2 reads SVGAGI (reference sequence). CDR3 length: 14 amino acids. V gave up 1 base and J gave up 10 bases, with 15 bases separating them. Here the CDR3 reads CASSYYPEDNAQYF. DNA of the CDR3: TGTGCCAGCAGTTACTACCCCGAGGACAACGCGCAGTATTTT.